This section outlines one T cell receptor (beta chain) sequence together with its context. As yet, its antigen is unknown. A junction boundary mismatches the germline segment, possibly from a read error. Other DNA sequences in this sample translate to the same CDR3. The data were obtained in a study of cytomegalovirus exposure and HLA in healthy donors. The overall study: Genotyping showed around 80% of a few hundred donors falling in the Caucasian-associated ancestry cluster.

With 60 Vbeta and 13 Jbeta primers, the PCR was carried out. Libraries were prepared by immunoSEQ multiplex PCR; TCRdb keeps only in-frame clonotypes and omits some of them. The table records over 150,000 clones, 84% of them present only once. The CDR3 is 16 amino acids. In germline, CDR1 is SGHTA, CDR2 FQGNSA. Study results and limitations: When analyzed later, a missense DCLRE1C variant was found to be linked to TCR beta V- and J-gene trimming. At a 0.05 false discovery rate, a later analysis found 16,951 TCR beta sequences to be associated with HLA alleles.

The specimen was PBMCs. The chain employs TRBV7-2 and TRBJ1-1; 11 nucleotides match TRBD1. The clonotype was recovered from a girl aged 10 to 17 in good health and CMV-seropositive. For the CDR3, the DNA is TGTGCCAGCAGCTTTGGACAGGGGGCGGGAGACACTGAGGCTTTCTTT. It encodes CASSFGQGAGDTEAFF.